This TCR beta chain is from a study of blood T cell repertoires in COVID-19. Authors' processing steps: Nucleated cell number was recorded as an estimate derived from reference gene primer amplification. The data were produced by immunoSEQ multiplex PCR, yet TCRdb's version contains in-frame clones alone and is incomplete. The V and J calls and clone size come from that table; D and trimming were worked out from the DNA. Of some 180,000 clones in the sample, around 83% are singletons; the top ten hold roughly an eighth. This sequence was found in a human donor in a cohort sampled during active COVID-19. Sample: peripheral blood.

CDR3 residues: CASSLIVLAGGPHEQYF. In nucleotides, the CDR3 is TGTGCCAGCAGCTTGATTGTTCTGGCGGGAGGGCCCCACGAGCAGTACTTC. V and J are TRBV5-4 and TRBJ2-7, with 9 bases identical to TRBD2. The CDR3 has 17 amino acids. Trimming removed 1 base from V and 5 bases from J; junction bases left unmatched: 13. Germline assignment: CDR1 SGHNT and CDR2 YYREEE (reference sequence).